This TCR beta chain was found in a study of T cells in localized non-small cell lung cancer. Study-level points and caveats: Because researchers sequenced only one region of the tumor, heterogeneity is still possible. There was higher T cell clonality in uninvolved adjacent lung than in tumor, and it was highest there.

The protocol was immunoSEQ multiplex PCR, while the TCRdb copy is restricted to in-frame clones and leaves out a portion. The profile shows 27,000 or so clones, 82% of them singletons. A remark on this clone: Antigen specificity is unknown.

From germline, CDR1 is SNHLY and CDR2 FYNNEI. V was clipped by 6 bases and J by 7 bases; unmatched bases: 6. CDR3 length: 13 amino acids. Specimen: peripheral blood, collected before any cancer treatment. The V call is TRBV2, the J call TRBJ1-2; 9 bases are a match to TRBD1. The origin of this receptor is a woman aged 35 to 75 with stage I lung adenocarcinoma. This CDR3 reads CASREQGAGGYTF. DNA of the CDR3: TGTGCCAGCAGGGAACAGGGGGCTGGTGGCTACACCTTC.